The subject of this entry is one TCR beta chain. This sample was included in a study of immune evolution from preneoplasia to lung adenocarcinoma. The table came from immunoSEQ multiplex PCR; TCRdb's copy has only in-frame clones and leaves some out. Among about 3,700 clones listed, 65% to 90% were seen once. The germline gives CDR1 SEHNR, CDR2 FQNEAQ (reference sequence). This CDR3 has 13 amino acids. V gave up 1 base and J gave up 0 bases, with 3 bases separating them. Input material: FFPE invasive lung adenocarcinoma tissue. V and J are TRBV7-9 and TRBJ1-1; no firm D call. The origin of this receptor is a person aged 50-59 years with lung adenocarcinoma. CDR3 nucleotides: TGTGCCAGCAGCTTAGACCTGAACACTGAAGCTTTCTTT. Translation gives CASSLDLNTEAFF.